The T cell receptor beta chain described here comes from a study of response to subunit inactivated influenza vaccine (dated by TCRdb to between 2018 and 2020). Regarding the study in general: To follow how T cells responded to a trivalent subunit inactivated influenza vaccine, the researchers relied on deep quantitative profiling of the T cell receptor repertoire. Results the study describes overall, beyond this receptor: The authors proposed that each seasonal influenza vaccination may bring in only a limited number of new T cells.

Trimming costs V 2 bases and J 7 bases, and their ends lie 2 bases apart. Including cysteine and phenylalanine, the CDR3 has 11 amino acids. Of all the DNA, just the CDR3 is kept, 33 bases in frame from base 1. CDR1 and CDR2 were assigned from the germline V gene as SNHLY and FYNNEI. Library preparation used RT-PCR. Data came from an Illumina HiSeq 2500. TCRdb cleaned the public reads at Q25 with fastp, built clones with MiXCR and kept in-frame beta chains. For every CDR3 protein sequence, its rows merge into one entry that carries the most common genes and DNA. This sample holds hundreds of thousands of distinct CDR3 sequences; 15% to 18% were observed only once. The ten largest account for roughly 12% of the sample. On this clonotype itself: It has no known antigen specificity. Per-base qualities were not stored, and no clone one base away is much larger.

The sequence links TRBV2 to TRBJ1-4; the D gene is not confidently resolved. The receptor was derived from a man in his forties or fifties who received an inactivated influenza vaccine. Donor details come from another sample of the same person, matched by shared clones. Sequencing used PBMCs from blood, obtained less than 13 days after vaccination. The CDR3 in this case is CASSEFEKLFF. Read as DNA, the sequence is TGTGCCAGCAGTGAATTTGAAAAACTGTTTTTT.